These 19 T cell receptor beta chains were sequenced from one sample in a study of T-cell memory formation after mild COVID-19. TCRdb re-called the 5' RACE reads with MiXCR, one entry per CDR3 protein. The sample records about 500,000 distinct CDR3 sequences, roughly 20% being singletons. Sequencing was performed on PBMCs or a T cell subset sorted from them (not recorded which). These receptor sequences come from an adult woman who had mild COVID-19 (a few samples of this study predate the infection). Cell type and time point are not known.

This clonotype showed up just a few times. The V gene is TRBV13, the J gene TRBJ2-5; D unresolved. Germline-derived CDR1 and CDR2 are PRHDT and FYEKMQ (reference sequence). The germline V and J ends were trimmed by 1 base and 5 bases, with 14 bases remaining between them. The CDR3 extends over 15 amino acids. CDR3: CASSLAVERWETQYF. The CDR3 DNA reads as TGTGCCAGCAGCTTAGCAGTAGAGCGATGGGAGACCCAGTACTTC.

The chain links TRBV24-1 to TRBJ1-2; D may be TRBD1 (5 bases). This CDR3 contains 13 residues. Trimming took 6 bases from V and 4 from J, leaving 11 bases between them. CDR1 is KGHDR, CDR2 SFDVKD, per germline. The CDR3 DNA follows: TGTGCCACCAGTTTGGGGGACGCCTATGGCTACACCTTC. Its translation is CATSLGDAYGYTF.

V is TRBV12-3 or TRBV12-4 and J is TRBJ2-6; D is uncertain. This CDR3 has 17 amino acids. V lost 10 bases to trimming and J lost 0 bases, with 19 bases between them. The DNA for the CDR3 is TGTGCCACATCAGGAAGGGTGTTCACCTCTGGGGCCAACGTCCTGACTTTC. Its translation is CATSGRVFTSGANVLTF.

This clonotype was found once. CDR3 nucleotide sequence: TGCGCCAGCAGCCAAGATAGGACAGGGAATAGCAATCAGCCCCAGCATTTT. The encoded protein is CASSQDRTGNSNQPQHF. The V and J genes are TRBV4-3 and TRBJ1-5, with 8 bases matching TRBD1. There are 17 residues in the CDR3. Germline-derived CDR1 and CDR2 are LGHNA and YSLEER. V was pared by 0 bases and J by 0 bases, with 4 bases of the junction left unmatched.

V and J are TRBV19 and TRBJ1-6; D unclear. The germline V gene encodes CDR1 LNHDA and CDR2 SQIVND (reference sequence). The CDR3 length is 15 residues. Trimming took 4 bases from V and 3 from J, leaving 10 bases between them. The CDR3 loop reads CASSTSGNYNSPLHF. In DNA form, the CDR3 reads TGTGCCAGTAGTACGTCGGGGAACTATAATTCACCCCTCCACTTT.

The chain is built from TRBV5-5 and TRBJ1-5, with TRBD1 matching 7 bases. The CDR3 spans 16 residues. The germline gives CDR1 SGHKS, CDR2 YYEKEE (reference sequence). The junction had 9 bases not matched to a gene; V was cut back by 4 bases and J by 2 bases. CDR3 residues: CASSPEGALGNQPQHF. CDR3 coding DNA: TGTGCCAGCAGCCCAGAGGGGGCATTGGGCAATCAGCCCCAGCATTTT. The complete variable domain, with remaining parts taken from reference TRBV5-5 and TRBJ1-5, reads DAGVTQSPTHLIKTRGQQVTLRCSPISGHKSVSWYQQVLGQGPQFIFQYYEKEERGRGNFPDRFSARQFPNYSSELNVNALLLGDSALYLCASSPEGALGNQPQHFGDGTRLSIL.

A few counts support this clonotype. V gene TRBV12-3 or TRBV12-4 combines with J gene TRBJ2-3; 10 bases are a match to TRBD2. The CDR3 has 18 amino acids. V lost 1 base and J lost 1; bases outside the gene matches: 8. This CDR3 is CASSLGLAGVSRTDTQYF. As DNA, the CDR3 is TGTGCCAGCAGTTTAGGGCTAGCGGGAGTCTCCCGCACAGATACGCAGTATTTT.

The chain joins TRBV5-6 to TRBJ2-2; D is unclear. Germline V gene data show CDR1 as SGHDT and CDR2 as YYEEEE. Trimming cost V 3 bases and J 0 bases, with 9 bases left between them. The length of the CDR3 is 15 residues. In DNA, the CDR3 is TGTGCCAGCAGCTGGATGCAGACGAACACCGGGGAGCTGTTTTTT. Its translation: CASSWMQTNTGELFF.

The V and J genes are TRBV6-5 and TRBJ2-7, with D possibly being TRBD1 (5 bases). Trimming took 6 bases from V and 0 from J, leaving 12 bases between them. This CDR3 comprises 14 residues. Germline CDR1 is MNHEY and CDR2 is SVGAGI. CDR3 sequence (DNA): TGTGCCAGCAGACGAGACAGTGACTCCTACGAGCAGTACTTC. Translating gives CASRRDSDSYEQYF.

The chain joins TRBV19 to TRBJ2-6, with a possible D match to TRBD2 (6 bases). The CDR3 spans 14 residues. With 5 bases removed from V and 11 bases from J, the gap between germline ends came to 16 bases. The germline V gene has CDR1 LNHDA and CDR2 SQIVND (reference sequence). The CDR3 protein is CASSPIRGIDVLTF. Here the CDR3 DNA reads TGTGCCAGTAGTCCGATTCGGGGGATTGACGTCCTGACTTTC.

There are a few counts of this clonotype. This chain links TRBV7-2 with TRBJ2-1; 14 bases agree with TRBD2. Germline V CDR1 and CDR2: SGHTA, FQGNSA. The CDR3 spans 15 residues. The junction had 4 bases not matched to a gene; V was cut back by 5 bases and J by 7 bases. In DNA, the CDR3 is TGTGCCAGCAGCCGACTAGCGGGAGGGCCGAATGAGCAGTTCTTC. This sequence encodes CASSRLAGGPNEQFF.

This clonotype was recorded many times. The chain uses TRBV12-3 or TRBV12-4 and TRBJ1-1; unclear D gene. This CDR3 is 13 amino acids long. Deletions cut 6 bases from V and 6 bases from J, with 14 bases between. CDR3 DNA: TGTGCCAGCAGCTATACGACGGGCCCTGAAGCTTTCTTT. It encodes CASSYTTGPEAFF.

The chain recombines TRBV29-1 with TRBJ1-1, with no clear D. This CDR3 is 12 amino acids long. V was trimmed by 4 bases and J by 0 bases, leaving 6 bases between them. Germline lookup yields CDR1 SQVTM and CDR2 ANQGSEA. Here the CDR3 reads CSVGRVNTEAFF. The CDR3 bases are TGCAGCGTTGGTAGGGTGAACACTGAAGCTTTCTTT.

V gene TRBV3-1 combines with J gene TRBJ2-7; possible D gene TRBD2, 6 bases. The germline gives CDR1 LGHDT, CDR2 YNNKEL (reference sequence). This CDR3 is built from 15 residues. Trimming took 5 bases from V and 1 from J, leaving 15 bases between them. The CDR3 sequence is CASSSQRTISYEQYF. The CDR3 DNA reads as TGTGCCAGCAGCTCCCAGCGGACTATTTCCTACGAGCAGTACTTC.

This clonotype was found many times. Mismatch with germline at one junction end may stem from a read error. The V gene is TRBV7-3, the J gene TRBJ2-1, with D maybe TRBD1 (5 bases). CDR1 is SGHTA and CDR2 is FQGTGA in the germline V gene. The CDR3 covers 15 residues. CDR3 nucleotide sequence: TGTGCCAGCAGCCATACAGGTAACTCCTACGATGAGCAGTTCTTC. Protein: CASSHTGNSYDEQFF.

In its sample, this clonotype was seen a few times. The V call is TRBV27, the J call TRBJ1-4; 9 bases agree with TRBD1. The V and J ends lost 6 bases and 3 bases, in that order; junction bases with no gene match: 8. The CDR3 has 16 residues. CDR1 MNHEY and CDR2 SMNVEV come from the germline V gene (reference sequence). CDR3 nucleotide sequence: TGTGCCAGCAGAGGAACAGGGGGCGTTCCTAATGAAAAACTGTTTTTT. Its translation is CASRGTGGVPNEKLFF.

The chain carries TRBV7-6 and TRBJ1-5; 9 nucleotides agree with TRBD1. The V and J ends lost 1 base and 6 bases, in that order; junction bases with no gene match: 10. The CDR3 is 17 amino acids. Germline CDR1 is SGHVS and CDR2 is FNYEAQ. The CDR3 here is CASSLVGGTGNRQPQHF. CDR3 nucleotides: TGTGCCAGCAGCTTAGTGGGTGGGACAGGGAATCGTCAGCCCCAGCATTTT. Full variable domain (missing parts from reference TRBV7-6 and TRBJ1-5): GAGVSQSPRYKVTKRGQDVALRCDPISGHVSLYWYRQALGQGPEFLTYFNYEAQQDKSGLPNDRFSAERPEGSISTLTIQRTEQRDSAMYRCASSLVGGTGNRQPQHFGDGTRLSIL.

This clonotype was detected only a few times. The rearrangement joins TRBV24-1 to TRBJ2-5, with a tentative D call TRBD2 (5 bases). Per the germline V gene, CDR1 is KGHDR and CDR2 is SFDVKD. The V end lost 5 bases, the J end lost 2 bases, and 5 bases lay between the germline ends. This CDR3 region has 12 residues. The CDR3 is CATSGTQETQYF. DNA of the CDR3: TGTGCCACCAGTGGGACTCAAGAGACCCAGTACTTC.

This clonotype was counted only a few times. This chain uses TRBV12-3 or TRBV12-4 with TRBJ2-2, with unresolved D. This CDR3 is built from 15 residues. Between the trimmed V and J ends, which lost 3 bases and 0 bases, there was a span of 8 bases. CDR3: CASSFAGSNTGELFF. In DNA, the CDR3 is TGTGCCAGCAGTTTCGCTGGATCGAACACCGGGGAGCTGTTTTTT.